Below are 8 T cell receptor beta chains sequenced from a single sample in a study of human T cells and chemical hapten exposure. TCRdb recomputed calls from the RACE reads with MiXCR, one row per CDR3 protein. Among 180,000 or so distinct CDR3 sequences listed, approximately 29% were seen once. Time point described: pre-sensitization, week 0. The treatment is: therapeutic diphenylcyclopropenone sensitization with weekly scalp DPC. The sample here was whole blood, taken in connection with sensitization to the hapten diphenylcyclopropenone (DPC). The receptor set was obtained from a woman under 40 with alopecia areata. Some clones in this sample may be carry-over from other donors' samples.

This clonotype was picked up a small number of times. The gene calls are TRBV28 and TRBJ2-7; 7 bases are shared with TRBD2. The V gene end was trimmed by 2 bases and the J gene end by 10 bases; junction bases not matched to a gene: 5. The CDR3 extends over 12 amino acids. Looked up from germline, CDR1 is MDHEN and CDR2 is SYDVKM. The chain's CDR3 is CASSLGAGVQYF. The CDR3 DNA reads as TGTGCCAGCAGTTTAGGGGCGGGAGTTCAGTACTTC.

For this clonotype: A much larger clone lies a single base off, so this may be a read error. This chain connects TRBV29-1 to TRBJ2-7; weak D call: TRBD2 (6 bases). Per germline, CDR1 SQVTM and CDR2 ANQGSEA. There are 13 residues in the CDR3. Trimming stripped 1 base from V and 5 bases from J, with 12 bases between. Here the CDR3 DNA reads TGCAGCGTTGAAGGCGGGAACCTCCACGAGCAGTACTTC. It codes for CSVEGGNLHEQYF.

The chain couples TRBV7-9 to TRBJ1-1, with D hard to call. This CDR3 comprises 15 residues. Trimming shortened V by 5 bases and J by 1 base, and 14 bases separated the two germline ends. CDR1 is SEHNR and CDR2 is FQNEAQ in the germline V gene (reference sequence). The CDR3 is CASSLQHLRNTEAFF. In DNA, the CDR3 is TGTGCCAGCAGCCTACAACATCTACGGAACACTGAAGCTTTCTTT.

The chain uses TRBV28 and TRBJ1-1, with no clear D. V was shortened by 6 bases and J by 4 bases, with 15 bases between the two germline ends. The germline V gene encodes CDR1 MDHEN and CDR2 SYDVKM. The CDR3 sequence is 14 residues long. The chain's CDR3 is CASSPVPLRTEAFF. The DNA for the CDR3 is TGTGCCAGCAGCCCGGTGCCTTTACGCACTGAAGCTTTCTTT.

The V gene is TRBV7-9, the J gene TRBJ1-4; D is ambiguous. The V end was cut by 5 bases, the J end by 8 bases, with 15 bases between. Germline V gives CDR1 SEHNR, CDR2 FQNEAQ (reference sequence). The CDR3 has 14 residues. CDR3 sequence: CASSGGVGGEKLFF. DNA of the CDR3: TGTGCCAGCAGCGGAGGAGTAGGAGGGGAAAAACTGTTTTTT.

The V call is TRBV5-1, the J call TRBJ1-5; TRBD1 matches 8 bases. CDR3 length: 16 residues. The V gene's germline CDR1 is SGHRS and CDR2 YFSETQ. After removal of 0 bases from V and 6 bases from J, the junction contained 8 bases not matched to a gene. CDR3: CASSLEGSGGGQPQHF. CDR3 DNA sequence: TGCGCCAGCAGCTTGGAGGGGTCAGGGGGCGGTCAGCCCCAGCATTTT.

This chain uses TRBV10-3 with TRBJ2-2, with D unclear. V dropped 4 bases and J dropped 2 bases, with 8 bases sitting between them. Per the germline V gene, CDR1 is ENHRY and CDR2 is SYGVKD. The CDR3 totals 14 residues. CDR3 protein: CAISGQENTGELFF. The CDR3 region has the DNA TGTGCCATCAGTGGGCAGGAAAACACCGGGGAGCTGTTTTTT.

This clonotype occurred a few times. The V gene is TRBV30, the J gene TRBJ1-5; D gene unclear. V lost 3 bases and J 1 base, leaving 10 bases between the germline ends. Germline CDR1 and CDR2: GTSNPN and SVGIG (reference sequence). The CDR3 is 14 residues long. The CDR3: CAWRPDNSNQPQHF. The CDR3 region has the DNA TGTGCCTGGAGACCAGACAACAGCAATCAGCCCCAGCATTTT. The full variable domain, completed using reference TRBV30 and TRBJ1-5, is SQTIHQWPATLVQPVGSPLSLECTVEGTSNPNLYWYRQAAGRGLQLLFYSVGIGQISSEVPQNLSASRPQDRQFILSSKKLLLSDSGFYLCAWRPDNSNQPQHFGDGTRLSIL.